The sequence of this T cell receptor (beta chain) was determined in a study of somatic mutations in T cells in chronic GVHD (dated by TCRdb to about 2020). For sorting, staining was done with anti-CD3, anti-CD4, anti-CD8 and a Vbeta20 antibody from the IOTest Beta Mark kit on a FACSAria III, reaching purity above 97%. Peripheral blood was collected in sodium heparin tubes, and mononuclear cells were isolated by Ficoll-Paque PLUS density gradient centrifugation. CD4+ Vbeta20+, CD4+ Vbeta20-, and CD8+ T cell fractions were FACS-sorted before TCRbeta deep sequencing. V trim: 0 bases; J trim: 7 bases; unmatched bases: 15. The CDR3, from cysteine to phenylalanine, totals 19 residues. Only CDR3 DNA remains: 57 bases, in frame from the first base. CDR1 LGHNA and CDR2 YNFKEQ were looked up in the germline V gene. This clone turned up a few times. The target of this receptor is not known. Being one base from a much bigger clone, this may be a read error.

Isolated genomic DNA was used for TCRbeta deep sequencing. The immunoSEQ assay, provided as a commercial service, was used for TCRbeta CDR3 sequencing and initial data processing. Per the authors' processing: IMGT was used to annotate V, D, J genes, while reads were demultiplexed, adapter and primer sequences were stripped out, and similar clones were merged through frequency-ratio clustering. The immuneACCESS repertoire file appears here via TCRdb, limited to in-frame rearrangements. These files lack a portion of the clones; in checked studies, under half of the deficit traces to unresolved V genes, and the cause of the others is not known. V, J and clone size are taken as reported in that table, and D and trimming were inferred from the DNA itself. A total of 1,500 to 2,000 clones appear in this sample, about 60% of them only once. The ten top clones hold roughly 64% of the sample.

Recombination linked TRBV4-2 to TRBJ2-7; 13 bases in between match TRBD2. The sample comprised CD8+ T cells from blood. This receptor was identified in a male patient aged 50 to 59 with chronic graft-versus-host disease. After a transplant, some T cells may be of graft donor origin. The CDR3 corresponds to CASSQEWTSGGPSYNEQYF. Read as DNA, the sequence is TGTGCCAGCAGCCAAGAGTGGACTAGCGGGGGCCCCTCCTACAATGAGCAGTACTTC.